The T cell receptor (beta chain) under discussion was sequenced for a study of OX40 agonist ivuxolimab in advanced cancers. Study context: The patients got ivuxolimab, which is an agonistic anti-OX40 (CD134) antibody. Whole-study findings and limits: Low normalized T-cell clonal expansion also characterized some of the nonresponders. With doses of 0.1 to 3.0 mg/kg, CD4+ and CD8+ blood T cells had undergone clonal expansion by week 6.

This table comes from immunoSEQ multiplex PCR, and its TCRdb copy is limited to in-frame clones, with some not included. The sample contains around 15,000 clones, 75% to 90% of which appear only once. Germline V gene lookup returns CDR1 GTSNPN and CDR2 SVGIG (reference sequence). The length of the CDR3 is 15 residues. The ends lost 0 bases at V and 1 base at J; junction bases unmatched: 4. Points on this clone: Its antigen is undetermined.

The input for sequencing was CD4+ or CD8+ T cells sorted from blood, taken in a trial of the OX40 agonist ivuxolimab. The TCR comes from an adult with an advanced solid tumor such as melanoma, head and neck, liver or kidney cancer. The chain recombines TRBV30 with TRBJ2-3; 7 bases line up with TRBD2. In DNA form, the CDR3 reads TGTGCCTGGAGTGTAGGCGGGAGCGGCACAGATACGCAGTATTTT. Translating gives CAWSVGGSGTDTQYF.